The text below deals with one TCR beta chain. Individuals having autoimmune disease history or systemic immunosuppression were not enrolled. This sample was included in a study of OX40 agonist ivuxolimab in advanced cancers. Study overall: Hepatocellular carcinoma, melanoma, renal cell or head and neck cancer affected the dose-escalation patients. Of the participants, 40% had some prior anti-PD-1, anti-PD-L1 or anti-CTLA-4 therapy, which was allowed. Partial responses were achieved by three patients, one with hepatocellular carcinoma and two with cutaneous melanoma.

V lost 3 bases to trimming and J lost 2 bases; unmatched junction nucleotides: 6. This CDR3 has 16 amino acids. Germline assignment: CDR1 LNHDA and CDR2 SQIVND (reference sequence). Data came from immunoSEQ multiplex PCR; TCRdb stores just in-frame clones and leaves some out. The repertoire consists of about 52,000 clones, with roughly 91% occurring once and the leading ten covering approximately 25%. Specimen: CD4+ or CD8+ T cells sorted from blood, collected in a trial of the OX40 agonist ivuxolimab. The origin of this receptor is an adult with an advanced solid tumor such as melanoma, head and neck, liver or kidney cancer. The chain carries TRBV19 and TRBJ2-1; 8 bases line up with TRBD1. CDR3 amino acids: CASSIWGRGPYNEQFF. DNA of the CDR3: TGTGCCAGTAGTATTTGGGGCAGGGGGCCCTACAATGAGCAGTTCTTC.